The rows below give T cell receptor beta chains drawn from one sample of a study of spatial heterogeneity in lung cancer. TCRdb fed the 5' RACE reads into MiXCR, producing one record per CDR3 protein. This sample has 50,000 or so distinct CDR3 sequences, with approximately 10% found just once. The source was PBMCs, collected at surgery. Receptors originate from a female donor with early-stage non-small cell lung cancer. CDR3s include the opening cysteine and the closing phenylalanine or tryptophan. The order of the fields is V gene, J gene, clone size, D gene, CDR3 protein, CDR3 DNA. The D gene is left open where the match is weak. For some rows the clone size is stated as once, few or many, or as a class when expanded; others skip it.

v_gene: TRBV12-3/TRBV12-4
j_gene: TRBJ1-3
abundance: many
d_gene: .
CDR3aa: CASSRGDFSGNTIYF
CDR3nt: TGTGCCAGCAGCCGGGGGGACTTCTCTGGAAACACCATATATTTT

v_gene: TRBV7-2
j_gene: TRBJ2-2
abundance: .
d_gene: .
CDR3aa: CASSLSGYNTGELFF
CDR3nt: TGTGCCAGCAGCTTATCGGGGTATAACACCGGGGAGCTGTTTTTT

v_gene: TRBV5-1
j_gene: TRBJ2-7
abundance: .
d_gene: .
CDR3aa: CASSLGGKNDYEQYF
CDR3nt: TGCGCCAGCAGCTTGGGTGGGAAAAATGACTACGAGCAGTACTTC

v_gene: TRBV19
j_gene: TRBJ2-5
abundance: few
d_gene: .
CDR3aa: CASSISGAQETQYF
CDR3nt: TGTGCCAGTAGTATTTCGGGGGCCCAAGAGACCCAGTACTTC

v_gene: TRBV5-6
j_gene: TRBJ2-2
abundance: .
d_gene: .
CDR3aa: CASSLEDLGNTGELFF
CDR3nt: TGTGCCAGCAGCTTGGAGGATTTAGGGAACACCGGGGAGCTGTTTTTT

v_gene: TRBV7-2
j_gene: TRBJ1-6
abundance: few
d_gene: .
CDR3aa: CASSLEGLDSPLHF
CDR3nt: TGTGCCAGCAGCTTAGAAGGGTTGGATTCACCCCTCCACTTT

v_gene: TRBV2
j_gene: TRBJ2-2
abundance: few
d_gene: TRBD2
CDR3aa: CASKSSGAITGELFF
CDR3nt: TGTGCCAGCAAATCTAGCGGGGCCATCACCGGGGAGCTGTTTTTT

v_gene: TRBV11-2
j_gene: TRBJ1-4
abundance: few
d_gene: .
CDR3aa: CASSLSRGWSDEKLFF
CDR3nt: TGTGCCAGCAGCCTGAGCAGGGGCTGGTCGGATGAAAAACTGTTTTTT

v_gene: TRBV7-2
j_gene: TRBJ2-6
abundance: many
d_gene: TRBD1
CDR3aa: CASGGTGVGANVLTF
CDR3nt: TGTGCCAGCGGAGGGACAGGGGTAGGGGCCAACGTCCTGACTTTC

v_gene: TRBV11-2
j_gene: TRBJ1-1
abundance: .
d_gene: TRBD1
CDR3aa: CASSSLDRGMAFF
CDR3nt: TGTGCCAGCAGTTCTCTCGACAGGGGAATGGCTTTCTTT

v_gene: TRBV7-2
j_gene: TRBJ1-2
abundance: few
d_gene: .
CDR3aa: CASSAPSQGPSLTF
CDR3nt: TGTGCCAGCAGCGCACCTTCACAGGGTCCCTCTCTCACCTTC

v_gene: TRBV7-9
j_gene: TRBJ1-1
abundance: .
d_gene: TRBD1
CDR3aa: CASSLGQGMNTEAFF
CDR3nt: TGTGCCAGCAGCTTGGGACAGGGGATGAACACTGAAGCTTTCTTT

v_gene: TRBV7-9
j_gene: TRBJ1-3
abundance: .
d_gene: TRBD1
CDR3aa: CASEGQTSGNTIYF
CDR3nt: TGTGCCAGCGAGGGACAGACGTCTGGAAACACCATATATTTT

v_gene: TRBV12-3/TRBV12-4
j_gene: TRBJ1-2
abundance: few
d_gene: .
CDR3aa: CASSSQAWGYTF
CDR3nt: TGTGCCAGCAGTTCACAGGCTTGGGGCTACACCTTC

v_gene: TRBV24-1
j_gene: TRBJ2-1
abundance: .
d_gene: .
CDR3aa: CATSAGGRYNEQFF
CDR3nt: TGTGCCACCAGTGCGGGGGGCCGGTACAATGAGCAGTTCTTC

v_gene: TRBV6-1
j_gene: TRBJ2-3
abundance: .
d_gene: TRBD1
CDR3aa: CASSPDRGPSTDTQYF
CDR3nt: TGTGCCAGCAGTCCGGACAGGGGGCCCAGCACAGATACGCAGTATTTT

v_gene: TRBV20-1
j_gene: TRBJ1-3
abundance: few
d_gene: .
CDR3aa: CSARDPAADSGNTIYF
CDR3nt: TGCAGTGCTAGAGATCCCGCAGCCGACTCTGGAAACACCATATATTTT

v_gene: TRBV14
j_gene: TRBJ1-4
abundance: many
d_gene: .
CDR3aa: CASSQVMAGKLFF
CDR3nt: TGTGCCAGCAGCCAAGTCATGGCAGGAAAACTGTTTTTT

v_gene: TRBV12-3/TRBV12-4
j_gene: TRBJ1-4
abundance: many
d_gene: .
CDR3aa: CASSLIQLNEKLFF
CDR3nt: TGTGCCAGCAGTTTAATACAGTTAAATGAAAAACTGTTTTTT

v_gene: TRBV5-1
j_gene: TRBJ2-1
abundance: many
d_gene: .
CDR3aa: CASRGGEQFF
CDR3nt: TGCGCCAGCAGGGGGGGTGAGCAGTTCTTC

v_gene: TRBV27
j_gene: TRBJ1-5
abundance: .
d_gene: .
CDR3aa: CASSLTQGLAQHF
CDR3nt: TGTGCCAGCAGCCTTACACAGGGACTGGCCCAGCATTTT

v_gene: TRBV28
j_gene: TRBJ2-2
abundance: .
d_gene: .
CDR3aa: CASSLGTYGGELFF
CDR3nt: TGTGCCAGCAGTTTGGGGACTTACGGCGGGGAGCTGTTTTTT

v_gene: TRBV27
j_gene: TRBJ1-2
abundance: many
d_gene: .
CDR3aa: CASSWGRNYGYTF
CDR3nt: TGTGCCAGCAGTTGGGGCCGAAACTATGGCTACACCTTC

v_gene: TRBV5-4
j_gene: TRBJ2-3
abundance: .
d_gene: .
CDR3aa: CASSADFRTDTQYF
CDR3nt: TGTGCCAGCAGCGCGGACTTCCGCACAGATACGCAGTATTTT

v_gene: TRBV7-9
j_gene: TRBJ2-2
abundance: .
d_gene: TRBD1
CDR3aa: CASSSPSGTDTGELFF
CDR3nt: TGTGCCAGCAGCTCCCCCTCCGGGACAGACACCGGGGAGCTGTTTTTT

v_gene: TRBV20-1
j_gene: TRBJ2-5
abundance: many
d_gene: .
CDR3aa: CSASLGRSTVETQYF
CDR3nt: TGCAGTGCCAGCCTGGGCCGAAGCACCGTGGAGACCCAGTACTTC

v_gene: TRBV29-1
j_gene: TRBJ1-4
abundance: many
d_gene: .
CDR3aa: CSASGTGEKLFF
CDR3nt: TGCAGCGCCTCCGGGACCGGGGAAAAACTGTTTTTT

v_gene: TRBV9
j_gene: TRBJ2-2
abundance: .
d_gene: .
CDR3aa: CASSVGSNRRRELFF
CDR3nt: TGTGCCAGCAGCGTAGGGTCCAACAGGAGAAGGGAGCTGTTTTTT

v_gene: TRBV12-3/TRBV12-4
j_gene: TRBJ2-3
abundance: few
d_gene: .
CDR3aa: CASSQGRGDTQYF
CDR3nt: TGTGCCAGCAGTCAAGGGCGTGGAGATACGCAGTATTTT

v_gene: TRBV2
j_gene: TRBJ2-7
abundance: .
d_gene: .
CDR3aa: CASSLTPGYEQYF
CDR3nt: TGTGCCAGCAGTCTAACGCCAGGCTACGAGCAGTACTTC

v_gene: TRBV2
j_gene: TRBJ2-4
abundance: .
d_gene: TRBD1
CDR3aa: CASGWDRGRKNIQYF
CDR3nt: TGTGCCAGCGGGTGGGACAGGGGGCGGAAAAACATTCAGTACTTC

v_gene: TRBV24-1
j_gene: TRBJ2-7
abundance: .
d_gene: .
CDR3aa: CARNMSPGRAPFSYEQYF
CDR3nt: TGTGCCAGGAATATGTCCCCGGGACGGGCTCCTTTCTCCTACGAGCAGTACTTC

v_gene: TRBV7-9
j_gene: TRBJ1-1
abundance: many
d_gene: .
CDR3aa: CASSSTGRTNTEAFF
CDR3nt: TGTGCCAGCAGCTCGACGGGACGGACGAACACTGAAGCTTTCTTT

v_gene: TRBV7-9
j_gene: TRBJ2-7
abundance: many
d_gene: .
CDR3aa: CASSSDIYEQYF
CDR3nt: TGTGCCAGCAGCTCCGACATTTACGAGCAGTACTTC

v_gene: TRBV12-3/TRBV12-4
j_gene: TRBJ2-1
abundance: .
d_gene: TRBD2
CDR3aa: CASSRRTSDYNEQFF
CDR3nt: TGTGCCAGCAGCCGCAGGACTAGCGACTACAATGAGCAGTTCTTC

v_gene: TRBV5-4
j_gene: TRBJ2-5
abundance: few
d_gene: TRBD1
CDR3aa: CASSLVGQGSETQYF
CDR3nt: TGTGCCAGCAGCTTGGTAGGACAGGGGTCAGAGACCCAGTACTTC

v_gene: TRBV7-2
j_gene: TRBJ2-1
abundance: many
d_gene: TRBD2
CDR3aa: CASSLATPSGGRNEQFF
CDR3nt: TGTGCCAGCAGCTTAGCTACCCCCAGCGGGGGCCGGAATGAGCAGTTCTTC

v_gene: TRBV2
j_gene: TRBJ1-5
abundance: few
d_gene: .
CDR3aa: CASSPTGLSNQPQHF
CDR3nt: TGTGCCAGCAGTCCTACAGGGTTGAGCAATCAGCCCCAGCATTTT

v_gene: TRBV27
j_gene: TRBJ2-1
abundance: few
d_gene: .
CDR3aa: CASSFGAWDRNNEQFF
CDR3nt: TGTGCCAGCAGTTTCGGGGCCTGGGACCGGAACAATGAGCAGTTCTTC

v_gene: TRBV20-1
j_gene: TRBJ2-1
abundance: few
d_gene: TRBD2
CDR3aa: CSVPIAGGLDEQFF
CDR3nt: TGCAGTGTCCCGATAGCGGGGGGGCTCGATGAGCAGTTCTTC

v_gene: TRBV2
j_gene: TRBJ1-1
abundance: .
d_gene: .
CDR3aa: CANLGVGTEAFF
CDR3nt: TGTGCCAATCTAGGGGTGGGAACTGAAGCTTTCTTT

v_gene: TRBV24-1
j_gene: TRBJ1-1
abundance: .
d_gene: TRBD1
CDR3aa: CATISTGWNTEAFF
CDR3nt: TGTGCCACCATCTCGACAGGGTGGAACACTGAAGCTTTCTTT

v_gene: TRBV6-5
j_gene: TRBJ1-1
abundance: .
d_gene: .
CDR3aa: CASSYGGTTVTEAFF
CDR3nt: TGTGCCAGCAGTTACGGGGGGACGACGGTAACTGAAGCTTTCTTT

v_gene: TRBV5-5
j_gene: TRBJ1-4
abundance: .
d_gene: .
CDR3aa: CASSLTEWNEKLFF
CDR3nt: TGTGCCAGCAGCTTGACAGAATGGAATGAAAAACTGTTTTTT

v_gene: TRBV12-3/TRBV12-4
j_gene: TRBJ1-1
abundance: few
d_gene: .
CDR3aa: CASSFRGGGTEAFF
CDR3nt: TGTGCCAGCAGTTTTAGGGGGGGAGGGACTGAAGCTTTCTTT

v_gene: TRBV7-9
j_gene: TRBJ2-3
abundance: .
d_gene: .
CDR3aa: CASSLPGLEQYF
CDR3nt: TGTGCCAGCAGCTTACCGGGACTCGAACAGTATTTT

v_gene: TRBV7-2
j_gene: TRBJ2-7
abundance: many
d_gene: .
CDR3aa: CASSYGTYYEQYF
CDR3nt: TGTGCCAGCAGCTACGGGACTTACTACGAGCAGTACTTC

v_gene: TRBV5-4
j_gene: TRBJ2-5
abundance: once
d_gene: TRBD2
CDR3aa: CASRRTSGGRPQETQYF
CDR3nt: TGTGCCAGCAGGCGGACTAGCGGGGGACGGCCCCAAGAGACCCAGTACTTC

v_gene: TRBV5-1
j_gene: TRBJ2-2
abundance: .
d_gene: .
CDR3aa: CASSLPGANTGELFF
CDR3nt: TGCGCCAGCAGCTTACCCGGGGCGAACACCGGGGAGCTGTTTTTT

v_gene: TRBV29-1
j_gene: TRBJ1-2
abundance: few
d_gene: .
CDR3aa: CSVVWGSYGDTF
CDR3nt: TGCAGCGTTGTGTGGGGCTCCTATGGCGACACCTTC

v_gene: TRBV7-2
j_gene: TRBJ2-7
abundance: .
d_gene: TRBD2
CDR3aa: CASSPRLGSGGAGGEQYF
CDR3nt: TGTGCCAGCAGCCCCCGGTTAGGTAGCGGGGGGGCCGGGGGCGAGCAGTACTTC

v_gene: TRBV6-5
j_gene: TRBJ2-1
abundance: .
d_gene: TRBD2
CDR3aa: CASSSGLAGRNEQFF
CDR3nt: TGTGCCAGCAGCTCCGGACTAGCGGGCAGAAATGAGCAGTTCTTC

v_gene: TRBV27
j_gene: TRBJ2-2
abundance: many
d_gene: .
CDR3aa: CASSLRGAGELFF
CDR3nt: TGTGCCAGCAGTTTAAGGGGGGCCGGGGAGCTGTTTTTT

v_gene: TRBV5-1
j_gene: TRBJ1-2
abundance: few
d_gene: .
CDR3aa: CASSLEFFDGYTF
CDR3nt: TGCGCCAGCAGCTTGGAATTTTTCGATGGCTACACCTTC